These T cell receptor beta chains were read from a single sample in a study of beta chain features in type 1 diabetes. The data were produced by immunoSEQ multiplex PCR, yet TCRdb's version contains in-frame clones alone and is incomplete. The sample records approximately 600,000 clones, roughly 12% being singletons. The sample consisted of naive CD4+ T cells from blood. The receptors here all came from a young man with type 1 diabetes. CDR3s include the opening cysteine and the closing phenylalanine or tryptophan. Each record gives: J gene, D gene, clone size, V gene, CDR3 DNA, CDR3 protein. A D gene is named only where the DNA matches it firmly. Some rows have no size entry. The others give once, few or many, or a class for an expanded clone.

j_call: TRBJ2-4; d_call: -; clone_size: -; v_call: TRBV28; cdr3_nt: TGTGCCACTTCAGGGAGGGACAGGCGGTTTGGAACGGGCATTCAGTACTTC; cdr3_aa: CATSGRDRRFGTGIQYF
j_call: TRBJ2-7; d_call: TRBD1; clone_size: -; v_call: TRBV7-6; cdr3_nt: TGTGCCGGCAGCACACAGGGGGCTGAAGAGCAGTACTTC; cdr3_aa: CAGSTQGAEEQYF
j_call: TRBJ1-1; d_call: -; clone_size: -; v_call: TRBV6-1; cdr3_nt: TGTGCCAGCAGTGATCAGGGATCCACTGAAGCTTTCTTT; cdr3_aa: CASSDQGSTEAFF
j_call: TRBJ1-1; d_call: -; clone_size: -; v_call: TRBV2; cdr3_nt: TGTGCCAGCAGATTTGAAAGGACCCAGCGGGATTTT; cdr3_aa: CASRFERTQRDF
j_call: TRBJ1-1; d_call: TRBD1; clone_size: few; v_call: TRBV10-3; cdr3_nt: TGTGCCATCGAGACAGGGGTGGGTGAAGCTTTCTTT; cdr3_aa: CAIETGVGEAFF
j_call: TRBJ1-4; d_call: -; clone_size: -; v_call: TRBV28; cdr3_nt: TGTGCCAGCAGTCCGGACCCCGGGGCGTCAGGAAAACTGTTTTTT; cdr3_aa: CASSPDPGASGKLFF
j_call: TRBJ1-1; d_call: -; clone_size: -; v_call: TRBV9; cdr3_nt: TGTGCCAGCAGCGTGGGAGGAATGAACACTGAAGCTTTCTTT; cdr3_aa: CASSVGGMNTEAFF
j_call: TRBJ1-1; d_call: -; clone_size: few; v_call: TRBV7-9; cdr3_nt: TGTGCCAGCAGCCCGCTGATAGATGGCACTGAAGCTTTCTTT; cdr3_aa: CASSPLIDGTEAFF
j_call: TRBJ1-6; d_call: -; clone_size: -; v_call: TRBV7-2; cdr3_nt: TGTGCCAGCAGCTCCCCGGGTCGGAATTCACCCCTCCACTTT; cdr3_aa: CASSSPGRNSPLHF
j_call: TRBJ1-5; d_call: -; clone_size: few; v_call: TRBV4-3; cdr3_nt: TGCGCCAGCAGCCAGGGACTCAATCAGCCCCAGCATTTT; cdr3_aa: CASSQGLNQPQHF
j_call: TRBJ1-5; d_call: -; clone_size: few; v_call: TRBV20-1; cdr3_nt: TGCAGTGCCCTTTCAGGGCAGCCCCAGCATTTT; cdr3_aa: CSALSGQPQHF
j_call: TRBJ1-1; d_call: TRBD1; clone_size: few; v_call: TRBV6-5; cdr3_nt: TGTGCCAGCAATATACAGGGGGCGGACACTGAAGCTTTCTTT; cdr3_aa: CASNIQGADTEAFF
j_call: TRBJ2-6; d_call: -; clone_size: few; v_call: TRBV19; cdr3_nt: TGTGCCAGTAGTAGGGAACTCCCGAACTCTGGGGCCAACGTCCTGACTTTC; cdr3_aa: CASSRELPNSGANVLTF
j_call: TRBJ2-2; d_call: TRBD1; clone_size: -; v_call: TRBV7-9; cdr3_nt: TGTGCCAGCATCCCACCGCGGGACAGGCCCACCGGGGAGCTGTTTTTT; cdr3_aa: CASIPPRDRPTGELFF
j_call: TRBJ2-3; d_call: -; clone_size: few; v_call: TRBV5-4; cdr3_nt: TGTGCCAGCAGCTTAGGGGGGCCCAGCACAGATACGCAGTATTTT; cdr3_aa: CASSLGGPSTDTQYF
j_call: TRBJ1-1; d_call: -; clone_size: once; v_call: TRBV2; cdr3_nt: TGTGCCAGCAGGGGCAGAGAGTTGGACACTGAAGCTTTCTTT; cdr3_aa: CASRGRELDTEAFF
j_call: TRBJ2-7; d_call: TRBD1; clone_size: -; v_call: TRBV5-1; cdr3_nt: TGCGCCAGCAGTTTCACCGGGACAGAGAGTTCCGAGCAGTACTTC; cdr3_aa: CASSFTGTESSEQYF
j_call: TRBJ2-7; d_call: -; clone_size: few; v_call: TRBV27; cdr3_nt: TGTGCCAGCAGTTTAAAGCCGGGGTCGGACGAGCAGTACTTC; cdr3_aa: CASSLKPGSDEQYF
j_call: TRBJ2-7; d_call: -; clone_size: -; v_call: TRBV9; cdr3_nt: TGTGCCAGCAGCGTAGATGCGCGGAAGAGCTCCTACGAGCAGTACTTC; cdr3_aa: CASSVDARKSSYEQYF
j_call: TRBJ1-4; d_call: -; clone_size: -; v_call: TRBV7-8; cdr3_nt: TGTGCCAGCAGCGGACCGGGCCCAACTAATGAAAAACTGTTTTTT; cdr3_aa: CASSGPGPTNEKLFF
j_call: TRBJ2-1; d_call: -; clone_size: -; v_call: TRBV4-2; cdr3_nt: TGTGCCAGCAGCCAGGACGGCGGGGCATACAATGAGCAGTTCTTC; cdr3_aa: CASSQDGGAYNEQFF
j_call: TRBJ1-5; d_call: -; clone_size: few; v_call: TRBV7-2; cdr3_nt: TGTGCCAGCACAGGGGATGATCAGCCCCAGCATTTT; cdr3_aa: CASTGDDQPQHF
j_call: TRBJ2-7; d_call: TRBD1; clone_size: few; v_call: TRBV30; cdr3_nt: TGTGCCTGGAGTCGACAGGGGGTTAACGAGCAGTACTTC; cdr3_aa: CAWSRQGVNEQYF
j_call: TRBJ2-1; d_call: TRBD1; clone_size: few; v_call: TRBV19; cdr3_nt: TGTGCCAGTAGTATTCTACCACCGGGACAGGGAATCCATGAGCAGTTCTTC; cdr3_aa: CASSILPPGQGIHEQFF
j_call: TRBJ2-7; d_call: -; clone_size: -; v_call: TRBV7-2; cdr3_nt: TGTGCCAGCAGCTCCAATTCCGGACGGTTCTCCTACGAGCAGTACTTC; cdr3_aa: CASSSNSGRFSYEQYF
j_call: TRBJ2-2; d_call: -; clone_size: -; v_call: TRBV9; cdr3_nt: TGTGCCAGCAGCCCCCCCGGGAGTGCTGGGAACACCGGGGAGCTGTTTTTT; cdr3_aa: CASSPPGSAGNTGELFF
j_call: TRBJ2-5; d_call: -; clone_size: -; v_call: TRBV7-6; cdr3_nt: TGTGCCAGCAGCTTAGATGGGCGGGGAGAGACCCAGTACTTC; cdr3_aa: CASSLDGRGETQYF
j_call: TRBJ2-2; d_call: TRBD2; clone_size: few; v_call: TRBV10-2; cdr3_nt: TGCGCCAGCAGGACGGGGGGGCTGGACACCGGGGAGCTGTTTTTT; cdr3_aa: CASRTGGLDTGELFF
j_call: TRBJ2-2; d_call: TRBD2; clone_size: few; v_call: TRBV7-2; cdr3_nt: TGTGCCAGCAGCTCCGGACTAGGAAGCGGGGAGCTGTTTTTT; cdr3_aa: CASSSGLGSGELFF
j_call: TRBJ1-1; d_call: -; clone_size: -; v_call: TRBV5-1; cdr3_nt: TGCGCCAGCAGCTTACAGGGTTGGGTCACTGAAGCTTTCTTT; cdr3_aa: CASSLQGWVTEAFF
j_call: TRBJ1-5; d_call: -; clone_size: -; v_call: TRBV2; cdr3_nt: TGTGCCAGCAGTGAGCAGCTTGGTCAGCCCCAGCATTTT; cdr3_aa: CASSEQLGQPQHF
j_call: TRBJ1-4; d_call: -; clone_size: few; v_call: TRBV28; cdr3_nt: TGTGCCAGCATGACACCATCTGCAACTAATGAAAAACTGTTTTTT; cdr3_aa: CASMTPSATNEKLFF
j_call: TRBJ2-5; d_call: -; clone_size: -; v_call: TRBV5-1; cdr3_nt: TGCGCCAGCAGCTTGTCCGAGGGTAGGGAGACCCAGTACTTC; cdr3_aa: CASSLSEGRETQYF
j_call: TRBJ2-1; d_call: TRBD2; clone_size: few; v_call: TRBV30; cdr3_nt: TGTGCCTGGTATACTAGCGGATCCTACAATGAGCAGTTCTTC; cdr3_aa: CAWYTSGSYNEQFF
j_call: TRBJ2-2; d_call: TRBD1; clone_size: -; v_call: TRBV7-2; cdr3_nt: TGTGCCAGCAGCTTAGGGACAGGGACCACCGGGGAGCTGTTTTTT; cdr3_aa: CASSLGTGTTGELFF
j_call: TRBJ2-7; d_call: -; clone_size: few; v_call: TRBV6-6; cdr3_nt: TGTGCCAGCAGCTTACCCCCGGGTCAAGCCTACGAGCAGTACTTC; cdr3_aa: CASSLPPGQAYEQYF
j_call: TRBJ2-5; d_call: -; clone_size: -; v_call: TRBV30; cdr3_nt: TGTGCCTGGGCGGGGGCGGCGCATGGGACCCAGTACTTC; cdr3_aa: CAWAGAAHGTQYF
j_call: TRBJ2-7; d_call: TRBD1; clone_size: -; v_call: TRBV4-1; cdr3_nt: TGCGCCAGCAGCCGAGCCGGGACAGGATCGTCACGCGAGCAGTACTTC; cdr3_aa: CASSRAGTGSSREQYF
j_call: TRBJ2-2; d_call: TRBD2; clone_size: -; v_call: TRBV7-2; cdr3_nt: TGTGCCAGCAGTAACGGACTAGCGCCGAACACCGGGGAGCTGTTTTTT; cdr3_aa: CASSNGLAPNTGELFF
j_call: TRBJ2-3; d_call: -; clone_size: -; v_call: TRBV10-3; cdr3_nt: TGTGCTTCGACAGGACCTAACACAGATACGCAGTATTTT; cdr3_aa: CASTGPNTDTQYF
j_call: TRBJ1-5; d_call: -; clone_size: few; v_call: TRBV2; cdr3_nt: TGTGCCAGCAGCATCGAGAGACGGGAAGGTCCCCAGCATTTT; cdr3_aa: CASSIERREGPQHF
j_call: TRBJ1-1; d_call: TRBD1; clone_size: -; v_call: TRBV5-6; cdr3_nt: TGTGCCAGCAGCTTGGAAGGGACAGGGATCCCTGAAGCTTTCTTT; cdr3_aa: CASSLEGTGIPEAFF
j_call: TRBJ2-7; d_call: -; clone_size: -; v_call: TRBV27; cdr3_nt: TGTGCCAGCAGTTTACAGTCTCCCTACGAGCAGTACTTC; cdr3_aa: CASSLQSPYEQYF
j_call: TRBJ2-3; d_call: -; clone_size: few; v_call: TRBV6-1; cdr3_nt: TGTGCCAGCAGTGATGTTTCGGGCTTCCCAGGGGATACGCAGTATTTT; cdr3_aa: CASSDVSGFPGDTQYF
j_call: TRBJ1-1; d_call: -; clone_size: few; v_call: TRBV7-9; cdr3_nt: TGTGCCAGCAGCTTAGTGGGAGACACTGAAGCTTTCTTT; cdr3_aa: CASSLVGDTEAFF